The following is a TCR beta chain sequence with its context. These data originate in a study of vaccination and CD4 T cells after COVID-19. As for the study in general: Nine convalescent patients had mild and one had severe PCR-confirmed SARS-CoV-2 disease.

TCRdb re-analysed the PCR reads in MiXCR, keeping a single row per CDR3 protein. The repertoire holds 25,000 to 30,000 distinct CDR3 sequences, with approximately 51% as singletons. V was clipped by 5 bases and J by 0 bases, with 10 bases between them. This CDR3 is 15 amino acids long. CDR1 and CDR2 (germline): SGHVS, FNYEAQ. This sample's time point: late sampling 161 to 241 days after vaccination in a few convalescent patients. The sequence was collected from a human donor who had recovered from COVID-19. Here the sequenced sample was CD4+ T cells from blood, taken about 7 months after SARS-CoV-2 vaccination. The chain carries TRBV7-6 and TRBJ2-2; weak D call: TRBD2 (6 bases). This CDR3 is CASSPSGSNTGELFF. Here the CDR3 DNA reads TGTGCCAGCAGCCCAAGCGGGTCGAACACCGGGGAGCTGTTTTTT.